These 10 T cell receptor beta chains were sequenced from one sample in a study of blood T cell repertoires in COVID-19. Using immunoSEQ multiplex PCR, the repertoire was profiled, and TCRdb retains in-frame clones only, with some absent. The sample includes about 150,000 clones, over 80% of them seen just once. The sequenced sample consisted of peripheral blood. The receptor set was obtained from an elderly man with acute or convalescent COVID-19.

This clone was picked up one time. This chain uses TRBV5-1 with TRBJ1-6; 8 nucleotides agree with TRBD1. The CDR3 extends over 16 amino acids. Trimming took 4 bases from V and 6 from J; bases not matched to a gene: 9. CDR1 and CDR2 from the germline V gene are SGHRS and YFSETQ. For the CDR3, the DNA is TGCGCCAGCAGCCCCGGACAGGGTGGCCTTAATTCACCCCTCCACTTT. This codes for CASSPGQGGLNSPLHF. The full variable domain, with the rest looked up from reference TRBV5-1 and TRBJ1-6, is KAGVTQTPRYLIKTRGQQVTLSCSPISGHRSVSWYQQTPGQGLQFLFEYFSETQRNKGNFPGRFSGRQFSNSRSEMNVSTLELGDSALYLCASSPGQGGLNSPLHFGNGTRLTVT.

The V call is TRBV5-1, the J call TRBJ2-1; 8 bases line up with TRBD2. Germline trimming cut 1 base from V and 1 base from J; bases unmatched to any gene: 1. CDR3 size: 15 residues. Germline CDR1 is SGHRS and CDR2 is YFSETQ. CDR3 DNA: TGCGCCAGCAGCTTGCCGGGAGGGTCCTACAATGAGCAGTTCTTC. Protein product: CASSLPGGSYNEQFF.

The chain couples TRBV5-1 to TRBJ1-6, with D hard to call. Germline CDR1 reads SGHRS; CDR2 reads YFSETQ. This CDR3 region has 15 residues. The ends were cut back, 5 bases at V and 12 bases at J, with 21 bases in the middle. The CDR3 sequence is CASSENQGGIGPLHF. CDR3 DNA sequence: TGCGCCAGCAGTGAAAACCAAGGCGGTATCGGACCCCTCCACTTT.

This clone was seen only once. V and J are TRBV7-9 and TRBJ2-1, with no clear D. The V and J ends lost 2 bases and 2 bases respectively, with 4 bases between them. CDR3 length equals 13 residues. Germline V gene data show CDR1 as SEHNR and CDR2 as FQNEAQ (reference sequence). Written as DNA, the CDR3 is TGTGCCAGCAGCTTAAGCACCTACAATGAGCAGTTCTTC. Translating gives CASSLSTYNEQFF.

This chain uses TRBV25-1 with TRBJ1-4; 9 nucleotides agree with TRBD1. The CDR3 is made up of 15 amino acids. Germline CDR1 is MGHDK and CDR2 is SYGVNS. J was trimmed by 7 bases and V by 1 base; bases with no gene match: 4. The CDR3 spells CASSEWGTGSEKLFF. The DNA for the CDR3 is TGTGCCAGCAGTGAATGGGGGACAGGGTCTGAAAAACTGTTTTTT.

The chain carries TRBV27 and TRBJ2-4; 9 bases are shared with TRBD1. J lost 1 base, V lost 6 bases, and 7 bases had no gene match. Germline V gives CDR1 MNHEY, CDR2 SMNVEV (reference sequence). The CDR3 contains 16 residues. The CDR3 is CASSHEQGAAKNIQYF. In nucleotides, the CDR3 is TGTGCCAGCAGCCACGAACAGGGGGCGGCCAAAAACATTCAGTACTTC.

The V call is TRBV19, the J call TRBJ2-2; D may be TRBD2 (7 bases). The ends were cut back, 7 bases at V and 7 bases at J, with 16 bases in the middle. The CDR3 covers 14 residues. From germline, CDR1 is LNHDA and CDR2 SQIVND (reference sequence). CDR3 sequence: CASTPRGAGGELFF. The CDR3, as DNA: TGTGCCAGTACTCCCCGGGGGGCGGGCGGGGAGCTGTTTTTT.

This rearrangement joins TRBV5-1 to TRBJ2-7; 7 positions agree with TRBD2. The V gene's germline CDR1 is SGHRS and CDR2 YFSETQ. The CDR3 consists of 15 residues. J lost 3 bases, V lost 0 bases, and 6 bases had no gene match. This chain's CDR3 is CASSLGSSGGYEQYF. In nucleotides, the CDR3 is TGCGCCAGCAGCTTGGGGTCTAGCGGAGGCTACGAGCAGTACTTC.

This chain connects TRBV14 to TRBJ1-6; no firm D call. Trimming pared 3 bases from V and 3 bases from J, leaving 6 bases between. The length of the CDR3 is 14 residues. Germline CDR1 SGHDN, CDR2 FVKESK. This chain's CDR3 is CASSQGYYNSPLHF. The CDR3 DNA is TGTGCCAGCAGCCAGGGCTACTATAATTCACCCCTCCACTTT. Full variable domain (missing parts from reference TRBV14 and TRBJ1-6): EAGVTQFPSHSVIEKGQTVTLRCDPISGHDNLYWYRRVMGKEIKFLLHFVKESKQDESGMPNNRFLAERTGGTYSTLKVQPAELEDSGVYFCASSQGYYNSPLHFGNGTRLTVT.

The chain combines TRBV28 with TRBJ2-7; D is possibly TRBD1 (5 bases). Germline CDR1 and CDR2: MDHEN and SYDVKM. This CDR3 region has 15 residues. The V gene lost 6 bases and the J gene lost 0 bases, with 15 bases spanning the gap. CDR3 residues: CASSVSGAASYEQYF. The CDR3 DNA follows: TGTGCCAGCAGCGTGAGTGGGGCAGCCTCCTACGAGCAGTACTTC.